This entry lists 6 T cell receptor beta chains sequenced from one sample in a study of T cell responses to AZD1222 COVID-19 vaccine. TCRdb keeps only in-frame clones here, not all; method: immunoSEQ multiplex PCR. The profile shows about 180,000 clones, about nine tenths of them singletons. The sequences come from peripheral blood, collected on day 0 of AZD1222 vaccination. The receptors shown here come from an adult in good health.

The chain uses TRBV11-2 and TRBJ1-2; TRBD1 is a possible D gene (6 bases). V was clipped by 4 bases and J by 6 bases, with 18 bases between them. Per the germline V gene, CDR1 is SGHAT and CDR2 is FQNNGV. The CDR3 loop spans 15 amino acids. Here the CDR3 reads CASSWMGGGQDGYTF. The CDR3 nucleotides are TGTGCCAGCAGCTGGATGGGGGGGGGCCAGGATGGCTACACCTTC.

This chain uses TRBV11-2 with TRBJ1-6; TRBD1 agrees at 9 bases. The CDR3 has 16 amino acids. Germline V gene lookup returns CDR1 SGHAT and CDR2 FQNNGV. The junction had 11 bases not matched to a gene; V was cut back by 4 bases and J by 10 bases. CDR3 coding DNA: TGTGCCAGCAGCTCAAACCCGGGACAGGGATGGTCACCCCTCCACTTT. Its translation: CASSSNPGQGWSPLHF.

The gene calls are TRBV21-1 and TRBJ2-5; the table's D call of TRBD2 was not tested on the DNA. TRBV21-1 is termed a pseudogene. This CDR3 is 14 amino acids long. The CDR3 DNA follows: TGTGCCAGCAGCCTGGGACTAGCGGAAGAGACCCAGTACTTC. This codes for CASSLGLAEETQYF.

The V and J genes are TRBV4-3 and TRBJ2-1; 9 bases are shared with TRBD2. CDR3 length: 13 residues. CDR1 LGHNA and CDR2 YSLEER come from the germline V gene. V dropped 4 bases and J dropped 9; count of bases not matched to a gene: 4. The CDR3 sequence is CASSLAGEGEQFF. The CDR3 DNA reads TGCGCCAGCAGCCTAGCGGGGGAAGGTGAGCAGTTCTTC.

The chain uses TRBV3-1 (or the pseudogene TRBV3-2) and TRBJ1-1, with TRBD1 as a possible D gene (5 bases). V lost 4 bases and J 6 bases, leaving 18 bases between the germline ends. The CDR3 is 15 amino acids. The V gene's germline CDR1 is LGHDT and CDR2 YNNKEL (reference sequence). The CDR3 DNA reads TGTGCCAGCAGCCGAATTCCAGGGACCGCCTCTGAAGCTTTCTTT. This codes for CASSRIPGTASEAFF.

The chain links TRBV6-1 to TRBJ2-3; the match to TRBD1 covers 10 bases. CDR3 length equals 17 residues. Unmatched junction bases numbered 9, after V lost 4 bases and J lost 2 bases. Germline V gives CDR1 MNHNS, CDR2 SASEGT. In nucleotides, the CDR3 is TGTGCCAGCAGTGGAGGGGGACAGGGGAGATTCACAGATACGCAGTATTTT. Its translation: CASSGGGQGRFTDTQYF.